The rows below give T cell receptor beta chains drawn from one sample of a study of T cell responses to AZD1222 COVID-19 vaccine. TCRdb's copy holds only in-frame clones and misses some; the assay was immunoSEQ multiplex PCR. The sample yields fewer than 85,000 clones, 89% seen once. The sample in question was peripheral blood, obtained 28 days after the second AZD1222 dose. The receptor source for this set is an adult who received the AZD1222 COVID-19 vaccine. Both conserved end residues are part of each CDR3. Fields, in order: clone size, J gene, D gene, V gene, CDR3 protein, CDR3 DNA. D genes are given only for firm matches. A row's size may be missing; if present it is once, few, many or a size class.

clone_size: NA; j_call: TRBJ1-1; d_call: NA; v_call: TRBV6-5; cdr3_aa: CASCPGKEAFF; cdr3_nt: TGTGCCTCCTGCCCGGGGAAGGAAGCTTTCTTT
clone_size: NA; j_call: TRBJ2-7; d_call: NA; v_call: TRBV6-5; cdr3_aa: CASLQGIYEQYF; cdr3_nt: TGTGCCAGCCTCCAGGGGATTTACGAGCAGTACTTC
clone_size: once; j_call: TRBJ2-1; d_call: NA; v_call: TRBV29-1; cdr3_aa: CSVEPGRRIDEQFF; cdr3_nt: TGCAGCGTTGAACCGGGACGGCGCATAGATGAGCAGTTCTTC
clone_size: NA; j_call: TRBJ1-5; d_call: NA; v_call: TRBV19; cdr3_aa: CASSQIYSNQPQHF; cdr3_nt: TGTGCCAGTAGCCAGATTTATAGCAATCAGCCCCAGCATTTT
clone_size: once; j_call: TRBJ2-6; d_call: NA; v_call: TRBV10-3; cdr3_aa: CAISDSVSGANVLTF; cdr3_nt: TGTGCCATCAGCGACAGCGTCTCTGGGGCCAACGTCCTGACTTTC
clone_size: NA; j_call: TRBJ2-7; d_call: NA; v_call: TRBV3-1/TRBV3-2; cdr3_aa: CASSPARLVSEQYF; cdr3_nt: TGTGCCAGCAGCCCCGCACGACTAGTTTCCGAGCAGTACTTC
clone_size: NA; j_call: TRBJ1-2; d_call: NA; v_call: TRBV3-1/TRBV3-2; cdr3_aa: CASSHLSYGYTF; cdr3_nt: TGTGCCAGCAGCCATCTAAGCTATGGCTACACCTTC
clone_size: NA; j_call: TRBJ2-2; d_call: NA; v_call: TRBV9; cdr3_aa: CASSVQSQITGELFF; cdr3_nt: TGTGCCAGCAGCGTACAATCCCAGATCACCGGGGAGCTGTTTTTT
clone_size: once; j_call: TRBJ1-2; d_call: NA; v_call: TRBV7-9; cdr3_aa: CASSSAGTMGGYTF; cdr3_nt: TGTGCCAGCAGCTCGGCAGGGACAATGGGTGGCTACACCTTC
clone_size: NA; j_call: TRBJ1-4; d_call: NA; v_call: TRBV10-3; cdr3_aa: CAIRSGLELFF; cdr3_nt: TGTGCCATCAGGTCGGGTTTAGAACTGTTTTTT
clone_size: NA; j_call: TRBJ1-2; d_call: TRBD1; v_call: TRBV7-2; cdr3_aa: CASRLGTGDGYTF; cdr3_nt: TGTGCCAGCAGGTTAGGGACAGGGGATGGCTACACCTTC
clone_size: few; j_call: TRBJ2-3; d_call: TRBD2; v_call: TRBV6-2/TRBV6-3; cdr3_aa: CASSLRRGGTDTQYF; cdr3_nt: TGTGCCAGCAGTCTAAGGCGGGGGGGCACAGATACGCAGTATTTT
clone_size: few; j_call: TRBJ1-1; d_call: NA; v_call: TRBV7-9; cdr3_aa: CASSLAKREREAFF; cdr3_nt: TGTGCCAGCAGCTTAGCGAAGAGGGAGCGCGAAGCTTTCTTT
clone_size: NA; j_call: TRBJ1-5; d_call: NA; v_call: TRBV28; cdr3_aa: CASSSGGGGINQPQHF; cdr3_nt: TGTGCCAGCAGTTCTGGGGGGGGTGGTATCAATCAGCCCCAGCATTTT
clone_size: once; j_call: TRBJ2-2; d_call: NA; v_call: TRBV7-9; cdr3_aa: CASSLASGLNTGELFF; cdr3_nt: TGTGCCAGCAGCTTAGCGAGCGGACTGAACACCGGGGAGCTGTTTTTT
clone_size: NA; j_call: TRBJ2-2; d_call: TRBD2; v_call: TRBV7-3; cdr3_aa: CASSLAGGRTGELFF; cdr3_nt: TGTGCCAGCAGCTTAGCGGGGGGAAGGACCGGGGAGCTGTTTTTT
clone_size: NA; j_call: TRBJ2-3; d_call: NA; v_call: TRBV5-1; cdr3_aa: CASSTSHGFNTDTQYF; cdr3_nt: TGCGCCAGCAGCACCAGCCACGGTTTCAACACAGATACGCAGTATTTT
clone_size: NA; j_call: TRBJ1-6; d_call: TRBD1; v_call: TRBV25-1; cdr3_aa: CASSWDRDNSPLHF; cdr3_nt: TGTGCCAGCAGCTGGGACAGAGATAATTCACCCCTCCACTTT
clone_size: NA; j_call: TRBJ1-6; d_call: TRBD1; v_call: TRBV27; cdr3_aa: CASTDYRGRSSPLHF; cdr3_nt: TGTGCCAGCACCGACTACAGGGGAAGGAGTTCACCCCTCCACTTT
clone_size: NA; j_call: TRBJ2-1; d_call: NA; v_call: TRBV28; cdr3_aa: CASSSGAGGRDEQFF; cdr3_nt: TGTGCCAGCAGCTCGGGGGCAGGGGGACGGGATGAGCAGTTCTTC
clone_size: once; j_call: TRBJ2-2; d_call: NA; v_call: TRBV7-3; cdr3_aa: CASSPRTGELFF; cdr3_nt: TGTGCCAGCAGCCCCCGCACCGGGGAGCTGTTTTTT
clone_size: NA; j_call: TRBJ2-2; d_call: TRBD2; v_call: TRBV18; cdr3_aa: CASSPPLGSGMNTGELFF; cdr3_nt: TGTGCCAGCTCACCACCGTTGGGGAGCGGGATGAACACCGGGGAGCTGTTTTTT
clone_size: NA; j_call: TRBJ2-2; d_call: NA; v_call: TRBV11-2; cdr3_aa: CASSSGLNTGELFF; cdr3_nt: TGTGCCAGCAGCTCAGGACTAAACACCGGGGAGCTGTTTTTT
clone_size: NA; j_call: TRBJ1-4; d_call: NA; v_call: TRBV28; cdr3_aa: CASTKTRQVNEKLFF; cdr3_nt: TGTGCCAGCACTAAAACTAGGCAGGTAAATGAAAAACTGTTTTTT
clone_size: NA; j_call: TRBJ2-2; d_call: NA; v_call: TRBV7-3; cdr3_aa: CASSLAQTGELFF; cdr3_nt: TGTGCCAGCAGCTTAGCGCAGACCGGGGAGCTGTTTTTT
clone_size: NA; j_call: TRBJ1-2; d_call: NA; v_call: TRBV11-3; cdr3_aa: CASSLEVGEEDYGYTF; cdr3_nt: TGTGCCAGCAGCTTAGAAGTAGGGGAGGAGGACTATGGCTACACCTTC
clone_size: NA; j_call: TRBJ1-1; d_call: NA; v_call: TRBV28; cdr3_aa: CASSPSPNTEAFF; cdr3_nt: TGTGCCAGCAGCCCATCACCGAACACTGAAGCTTTCTTT
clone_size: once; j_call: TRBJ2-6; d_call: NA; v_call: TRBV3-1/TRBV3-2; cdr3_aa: CASSQTGFSGANVLTF; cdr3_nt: TGTGCCAGCAGCCAGACCGGGTTCTCTGGGGCCAACGTCCTGACTTTC
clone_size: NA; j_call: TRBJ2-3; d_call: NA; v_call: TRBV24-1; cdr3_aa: CATSDSGPLDTDTQYF; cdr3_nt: TGTGCCACCAGTGATTCGGGACCCTTGGACACAGATACGCAGTATTTT
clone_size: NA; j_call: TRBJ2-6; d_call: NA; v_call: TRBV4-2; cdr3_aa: CASSPSPSLTGNSGANVLTF; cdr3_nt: TGTGCCAGCAGCCCTTCCCCGTCCCTTACAGGGAACTCTGGGGCCAACGTCCTGACTTTC
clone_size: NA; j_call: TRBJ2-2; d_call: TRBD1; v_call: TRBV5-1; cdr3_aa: CASSLWTGGHRGTGELFF; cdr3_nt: TGCGCCAGCAGCTTATGGACAGGGGGCCACCGCGGCACCGGGGAGCTGTTTTTT
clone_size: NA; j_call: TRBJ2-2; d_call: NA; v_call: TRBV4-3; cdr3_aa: CASSLLSGPGELFF; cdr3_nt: TGCGCCAGCAGCCTCCTATCTGGGCCCGGGGAGCTGTTTTTT
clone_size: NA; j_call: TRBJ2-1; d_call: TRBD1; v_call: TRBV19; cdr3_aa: CASSMDRVLGWVGEQFF; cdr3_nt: TGTGCCAGTAGTATGGACAGGGTTCTGGGGTGGGTCGGTGAGCAGTTCTTC
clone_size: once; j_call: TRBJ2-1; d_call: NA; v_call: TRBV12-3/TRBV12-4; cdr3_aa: CASSSVLDNEQFF; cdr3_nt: TGTGCCAGCAGTTCGGTTTTAGACAATGAGCAGTTCTTC
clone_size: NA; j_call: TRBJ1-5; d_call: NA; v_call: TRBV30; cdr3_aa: CAWSRMGVSNQPQHF; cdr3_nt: TGTGCCTGGAGTCGGATGGGGGTTAGCAATCAGCCCCAGCATTTT
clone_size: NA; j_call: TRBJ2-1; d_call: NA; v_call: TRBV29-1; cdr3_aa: CSVAGEEQFF; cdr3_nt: TGCAGCGTTGCCGGGGAGGAGCAGTTCTTC
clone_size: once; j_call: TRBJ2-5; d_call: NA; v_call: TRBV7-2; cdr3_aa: CASSLRRLQETQYF; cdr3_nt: TGTGCCAGCAGCTTACGACGGTTGCAGGAGACCCAGTACTTC
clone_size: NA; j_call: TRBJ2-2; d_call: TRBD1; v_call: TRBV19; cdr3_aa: CASSPRGTGSTGELFF; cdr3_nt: TGTGCCAGTAGTCCAAGAGGGACAGGGAGCACCGGGGAGCTGTTTTTT
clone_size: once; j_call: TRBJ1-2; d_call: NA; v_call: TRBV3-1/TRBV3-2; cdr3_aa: CASSQGQGGGYTF; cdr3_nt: TGTGCCAGCAGCCAAGGGCAGGGAGGTGGCTACACCTTC
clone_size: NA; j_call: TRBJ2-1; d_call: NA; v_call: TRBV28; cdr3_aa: CASSPPDRDRDEQFF; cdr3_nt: TGTGCCAGCAGTCCCCCGGACCGGGATAGAGATGAGCAGTTCTTC
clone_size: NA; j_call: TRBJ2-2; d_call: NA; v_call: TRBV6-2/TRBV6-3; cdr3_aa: CASSKGGPNTGELFF; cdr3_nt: TGTGCCAGCAGCAAAGGCGGGCCGAACACCGGGGAGCTGTTTTTT
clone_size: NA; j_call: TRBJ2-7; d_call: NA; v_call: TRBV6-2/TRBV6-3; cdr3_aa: CASSYPNYEQYF; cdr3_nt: TGTGCCAGCAGTTACCCAAACTACGAGCAGTACTTC
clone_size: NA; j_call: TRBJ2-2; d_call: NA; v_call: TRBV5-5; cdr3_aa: CASSLGLFTGELFF; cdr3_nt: TGTGCCAGCAGCTTGGGACTATTCACCGGGGAGCTGTTTTTT
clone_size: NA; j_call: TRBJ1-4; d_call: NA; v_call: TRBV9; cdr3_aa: CASSGHSSINEKLFF; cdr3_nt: TGTGCCAGCAGCGGGCACAGTTCTATTAATGAAAAACTGTTTTTT
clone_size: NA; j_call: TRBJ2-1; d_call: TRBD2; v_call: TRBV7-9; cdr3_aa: CASSPLAGGDNEQFF; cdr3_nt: TGTGCCAGCAGCCCGCTAGCGGGGGGCGACAATGAGCAGTTCTTC
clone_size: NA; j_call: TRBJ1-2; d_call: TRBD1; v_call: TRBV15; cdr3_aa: CATSSRGDRVPNGYTF; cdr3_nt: TGTGCCACCAGCAGTCGAGGGGACAGGGTTCCCAATGGCTACACCTTC
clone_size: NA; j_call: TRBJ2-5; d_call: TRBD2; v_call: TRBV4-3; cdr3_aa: CASSPGGLQETQYF; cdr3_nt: TGCGCCAGCAGCCCGGGAGGGCTCCAAGAGACCCAGTACTTC
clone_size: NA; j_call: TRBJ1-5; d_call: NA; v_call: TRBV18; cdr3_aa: CASSPSGDQPQHF; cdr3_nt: TGTGCCAGCTCACCGTCAGGGGATCAGCCCCAGCATTTT
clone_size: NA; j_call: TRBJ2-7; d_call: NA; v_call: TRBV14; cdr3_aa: CASSQGSHEQYF; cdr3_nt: TGTGCCAGCAGCCAGGGTTCCCACGAGCAGTACTTC
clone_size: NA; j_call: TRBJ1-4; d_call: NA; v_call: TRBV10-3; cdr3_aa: CAISESAGPTDEKLFF; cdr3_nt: TGTGCCATCAGTGAGTCTGCGGGGCCGACTGATGAAAAACTGTTTTTT
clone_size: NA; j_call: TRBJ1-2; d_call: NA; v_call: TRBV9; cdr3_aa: CASSVGPYGAGVPYGYTF; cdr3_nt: TGTGCCAGCAGCGTGGGCCCATATGGTGCAGGAGTTCCCTATGGCTACACCTTC
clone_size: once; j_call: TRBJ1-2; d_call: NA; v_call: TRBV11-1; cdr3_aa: CASSPGQNVIYGYTF; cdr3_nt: TGTGCCAGCAGCCCTGGACAGAACGTTATCTATGGCTACACCTTC
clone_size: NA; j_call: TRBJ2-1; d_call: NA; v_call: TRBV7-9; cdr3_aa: CASSGSGQGSSYNEQFF; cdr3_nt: TGTGCCAGCAGCGGGAGCGGTCAGGGAAGCTCCTACAATGAGCAGTTCTTC
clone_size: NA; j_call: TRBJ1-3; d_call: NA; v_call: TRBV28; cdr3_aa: CASTLSGGFSGNTIYF; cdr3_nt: TGTGCCAGCACCCTCAGCGGGGGTTTTAGTGGAAACACCATATATTTT
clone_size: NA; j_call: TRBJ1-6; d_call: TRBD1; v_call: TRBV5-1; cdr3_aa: CASSRDSVNSPLHF; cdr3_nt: TGCGCCAGCTCTCGGGACAGCGTCAATTCACCCCTCCACTTT
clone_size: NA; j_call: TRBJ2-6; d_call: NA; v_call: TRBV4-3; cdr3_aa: CASSLTAAGANVLTF; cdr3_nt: TGCGCCAGCAGCCTGACAGCAGCTGGGGCCAACGTCCTGACTTTC
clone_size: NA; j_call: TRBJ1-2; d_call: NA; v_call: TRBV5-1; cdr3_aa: CASSFNTGDYGYTF; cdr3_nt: TGCGCCAGCAGCTTTAACACAGGAGATTATGGCTACACCTTC
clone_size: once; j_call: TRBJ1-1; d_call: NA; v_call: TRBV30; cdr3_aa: CAWTTAKNTEAFF; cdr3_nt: TGTGCCTGGACGACCGCTAAGAACACTGAAGCTTTCTTT
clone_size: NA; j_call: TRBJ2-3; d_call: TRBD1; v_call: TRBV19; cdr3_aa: CASSIAGQGTDTQYF; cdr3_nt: TGTGCCAGTAGTATTGCGGGACAGGGGACAGATACGCAGTATTTT
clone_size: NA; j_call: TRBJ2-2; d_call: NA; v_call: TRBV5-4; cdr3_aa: CASSKRRGGVGTGELFF; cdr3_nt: TGTGCCAGCAGTAAGCGGCGGGGCGGCGTGGGCACCGGGGAGCTGTTTTTT